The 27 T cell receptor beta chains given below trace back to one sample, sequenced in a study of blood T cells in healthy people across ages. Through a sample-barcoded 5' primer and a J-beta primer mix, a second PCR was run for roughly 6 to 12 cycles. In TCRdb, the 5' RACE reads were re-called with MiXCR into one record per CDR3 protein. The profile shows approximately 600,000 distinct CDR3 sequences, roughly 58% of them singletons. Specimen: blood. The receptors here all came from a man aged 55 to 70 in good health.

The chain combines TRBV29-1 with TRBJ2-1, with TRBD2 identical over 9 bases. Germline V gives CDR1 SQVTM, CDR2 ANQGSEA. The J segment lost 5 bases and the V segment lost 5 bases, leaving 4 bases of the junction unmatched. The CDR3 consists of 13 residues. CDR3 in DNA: TGCAGCGTTAGGGTAGCGGGGGACAATGAGCAGTTCTTC. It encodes CSVRVAGDNEQFF.

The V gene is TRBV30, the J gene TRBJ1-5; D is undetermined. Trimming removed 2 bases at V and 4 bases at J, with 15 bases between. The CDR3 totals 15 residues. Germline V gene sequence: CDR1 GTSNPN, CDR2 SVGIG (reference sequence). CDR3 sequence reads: CAWSKTPWGNQPQHF. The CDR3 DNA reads TGTGCCTGGAGTAAAACCCCATGGGGTAATCAGCCCCAGCATTTT.

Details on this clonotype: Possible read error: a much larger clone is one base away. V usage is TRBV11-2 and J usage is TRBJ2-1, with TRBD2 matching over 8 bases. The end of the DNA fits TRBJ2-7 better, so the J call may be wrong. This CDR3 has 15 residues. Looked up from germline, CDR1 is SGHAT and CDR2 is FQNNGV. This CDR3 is CASSVVTGGGNEQYF. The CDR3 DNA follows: TGTGCCAGCAGCGTAGTAACCGGGGGGGGCAATGAGCAGTACTTC.

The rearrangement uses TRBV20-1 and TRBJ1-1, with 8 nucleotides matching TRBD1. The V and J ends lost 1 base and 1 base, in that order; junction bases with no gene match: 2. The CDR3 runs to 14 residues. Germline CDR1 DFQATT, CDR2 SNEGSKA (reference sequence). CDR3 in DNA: TGCAGTGCTAGAGGCGGACAGGGGAACACTGAAGCTTTCTTT. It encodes CSARGGQGNTEAFF.

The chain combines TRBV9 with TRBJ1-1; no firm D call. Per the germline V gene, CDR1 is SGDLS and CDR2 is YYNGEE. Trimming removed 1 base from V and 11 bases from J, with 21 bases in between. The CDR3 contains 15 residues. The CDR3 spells CASSVSPLGSSVAFF. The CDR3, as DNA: TGTGCCAGCAGCGTAAGTCCCCTTGGCAGCTCGGTGGCTTTCTTT.

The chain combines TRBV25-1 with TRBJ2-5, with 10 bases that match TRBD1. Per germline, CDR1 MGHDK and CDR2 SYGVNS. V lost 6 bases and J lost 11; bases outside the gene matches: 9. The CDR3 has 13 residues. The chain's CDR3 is CASRGTGVREQYF. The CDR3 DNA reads TGTGCCAGCAGGGGGACAGGGGTCCGGGAGCAGTACTTC.

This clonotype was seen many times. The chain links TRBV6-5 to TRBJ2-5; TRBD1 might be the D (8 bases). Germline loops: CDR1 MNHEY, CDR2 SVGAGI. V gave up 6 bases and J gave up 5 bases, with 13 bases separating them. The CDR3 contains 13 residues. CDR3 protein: CASSSQGGETQYF. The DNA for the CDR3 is TGTGCCAGCAGCTCACAGGGGGGGGAGACCCAGTACTTC.

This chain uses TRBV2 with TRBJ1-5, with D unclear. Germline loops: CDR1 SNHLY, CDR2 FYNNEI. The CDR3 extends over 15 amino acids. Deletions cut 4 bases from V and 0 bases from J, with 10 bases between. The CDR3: CASSGTSGSNQPQHF. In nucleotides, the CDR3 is TGTGCCAGCAGTGGAACCTCAGGTAGCAATCAGCCCCAGCATTTT.

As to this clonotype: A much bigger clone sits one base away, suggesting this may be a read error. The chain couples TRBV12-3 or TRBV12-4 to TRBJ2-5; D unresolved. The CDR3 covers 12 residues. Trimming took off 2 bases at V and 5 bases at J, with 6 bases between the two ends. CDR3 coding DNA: TGTGCCAGCAGTTTATTGTGTGAGACCCAGTACTTC. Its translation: CASSLLCETQYF.

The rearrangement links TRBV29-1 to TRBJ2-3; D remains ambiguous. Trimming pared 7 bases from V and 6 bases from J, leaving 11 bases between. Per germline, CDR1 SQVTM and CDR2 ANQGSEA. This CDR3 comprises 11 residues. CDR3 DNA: TGCAGCGGAAACACATGGGATACGCAGTATTTT. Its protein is CSGNTWDTQYF.

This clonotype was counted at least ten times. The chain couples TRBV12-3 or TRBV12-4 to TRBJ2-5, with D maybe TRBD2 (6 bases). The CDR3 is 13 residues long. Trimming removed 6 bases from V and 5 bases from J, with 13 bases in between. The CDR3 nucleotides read TGTGCCAGCAGCTTCGGGGGTGGGGAGACCCAGTACTTC. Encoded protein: CASSFGGGETQYF.

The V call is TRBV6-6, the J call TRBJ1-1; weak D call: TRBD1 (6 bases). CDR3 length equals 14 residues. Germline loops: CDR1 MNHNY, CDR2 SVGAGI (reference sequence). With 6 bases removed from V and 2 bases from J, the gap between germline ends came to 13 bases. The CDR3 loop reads CASRRQARNTEAFF. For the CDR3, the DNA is TGTGCCAGCAGGCGACAGGCCCGTAACACTGAAGCTTTCTTT.

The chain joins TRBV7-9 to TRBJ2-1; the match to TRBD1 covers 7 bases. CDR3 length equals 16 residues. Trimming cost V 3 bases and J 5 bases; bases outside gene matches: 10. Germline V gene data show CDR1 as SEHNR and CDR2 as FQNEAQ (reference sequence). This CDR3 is CASSFPLRTGDNEQFF. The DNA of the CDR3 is TGTGCCAGCAGCTTCCCTTTACGGACAGGAGACAATGAGCAGTTCTTC.

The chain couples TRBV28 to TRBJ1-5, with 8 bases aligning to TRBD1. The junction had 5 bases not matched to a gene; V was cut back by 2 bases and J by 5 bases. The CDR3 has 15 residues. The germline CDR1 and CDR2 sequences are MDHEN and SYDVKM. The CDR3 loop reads CASSLPGQGYQPQHF. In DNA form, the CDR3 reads TGTGCCAGCAGTTTACCCGGACAGGGTTATCAGCCCCAGCATTTT.

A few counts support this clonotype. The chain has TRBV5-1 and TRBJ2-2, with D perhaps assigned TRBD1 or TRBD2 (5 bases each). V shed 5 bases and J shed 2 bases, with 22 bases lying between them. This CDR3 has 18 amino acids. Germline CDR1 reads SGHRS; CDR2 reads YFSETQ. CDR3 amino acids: CASRRHGTAAINTGELFF. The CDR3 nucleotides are TGCGCCAGCAGAAGACACGGGACCGCAGCGATTAACACCGGGGAGCTGTTTTTT.

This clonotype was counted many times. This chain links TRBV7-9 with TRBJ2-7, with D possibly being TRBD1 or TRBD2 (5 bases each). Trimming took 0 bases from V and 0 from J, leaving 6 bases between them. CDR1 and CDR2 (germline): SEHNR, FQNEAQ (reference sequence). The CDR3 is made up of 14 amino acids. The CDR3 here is CASSLAGTSYEQYF. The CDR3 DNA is TGTGCCAGCAGCTTAGCAGGGACCTCCTACGAGCAGTACTTC.

CDR3 amino acids: CASSAQTGGYNEQFF. As DNA, the CDR3 is TGTGCCAGCAGCGCCCAAACAGGGGGTTATAATGAGCAGTTCTTC. This chain connects TRBV9 to TRBJ2-5; 8 bases align to TRBD1. The end of the DNA aligns better with TRBJ2-1, so the J call may be wrong. The CDR3 runs to 15 residues. Germline V CDR1 and CDR2: SGDLS, YYNGEE.

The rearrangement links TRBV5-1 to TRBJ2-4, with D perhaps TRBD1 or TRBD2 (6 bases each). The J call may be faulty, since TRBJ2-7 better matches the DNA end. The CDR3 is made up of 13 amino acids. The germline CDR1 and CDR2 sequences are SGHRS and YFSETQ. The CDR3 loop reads CASTKQGGYEQYF. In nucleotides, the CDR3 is TGCGCCAGCACCAAACAGGGAGGCTACGAGCAGTACTTC.

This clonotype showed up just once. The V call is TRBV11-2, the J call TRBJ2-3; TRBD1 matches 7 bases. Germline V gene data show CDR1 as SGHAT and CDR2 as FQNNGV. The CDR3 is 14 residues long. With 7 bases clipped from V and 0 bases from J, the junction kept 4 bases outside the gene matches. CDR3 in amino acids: CASTKGASTDTQYF. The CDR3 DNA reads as TGTGCCAGCACCAAGGGGGCGAGCACAGATACGCAGTATTTT.

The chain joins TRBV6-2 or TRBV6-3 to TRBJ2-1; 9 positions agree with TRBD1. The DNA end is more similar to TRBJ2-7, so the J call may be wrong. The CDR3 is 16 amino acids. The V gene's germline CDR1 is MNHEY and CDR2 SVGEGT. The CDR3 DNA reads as TGTGCCAGCAGTTACTCCGGGACAGGGAAGTACAATGAGCAGTACTTC. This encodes CASSYSGTGKYNEQYF.

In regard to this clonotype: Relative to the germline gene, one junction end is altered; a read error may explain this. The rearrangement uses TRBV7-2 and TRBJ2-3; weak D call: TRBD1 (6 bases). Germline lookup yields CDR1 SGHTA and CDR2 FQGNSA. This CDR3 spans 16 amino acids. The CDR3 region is CANSSQGVLPTDTQYF. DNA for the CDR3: TGTGCCAACAGCTCACAGGGTGTTCTACCCACAGATACGCAGTATTTT.

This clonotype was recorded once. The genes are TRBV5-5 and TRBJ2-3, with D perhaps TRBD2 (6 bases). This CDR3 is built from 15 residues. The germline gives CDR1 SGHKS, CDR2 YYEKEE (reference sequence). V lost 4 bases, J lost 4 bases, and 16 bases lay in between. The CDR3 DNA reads TGTGCCAGCAGCAAGTCACCGTGGGGGGCAGATACGCAGTATTTT. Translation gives CASSKSPWGADTQYF. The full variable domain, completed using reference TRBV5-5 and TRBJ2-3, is DAGVTQSPTHLIKTRGQQVTLRCSPISGHKSVSWYQQVLGQGPQFIFQYYEKEERGRGNFPDRFSARQFPNYSSELNVNALLLGDSALYLCASSKSPWGADTQYFGPGTRLTVL.

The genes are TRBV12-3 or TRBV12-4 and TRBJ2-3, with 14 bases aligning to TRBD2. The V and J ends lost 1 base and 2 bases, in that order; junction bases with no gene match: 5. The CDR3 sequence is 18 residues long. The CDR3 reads CASSLGLAGGRDTDTQYF. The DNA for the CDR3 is TGTGCCAGCAGTTTAGGACTAGCGGGGGGGCGAGACACAGATACGCAGTATTTT.

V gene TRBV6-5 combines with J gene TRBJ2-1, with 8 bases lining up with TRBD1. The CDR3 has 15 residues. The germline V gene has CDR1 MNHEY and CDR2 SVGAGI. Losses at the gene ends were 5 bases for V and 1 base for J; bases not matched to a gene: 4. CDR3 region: CASSRGDRSYNEQFF. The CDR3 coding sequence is TGTGCCAGCAGTCGAGGGGACAGGTCCTACAATGAGCAGTTCTTC.

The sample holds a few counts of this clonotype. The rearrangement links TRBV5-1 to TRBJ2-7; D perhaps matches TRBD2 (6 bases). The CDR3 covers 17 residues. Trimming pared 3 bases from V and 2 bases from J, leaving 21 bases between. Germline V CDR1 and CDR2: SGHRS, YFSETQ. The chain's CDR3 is CASSSGLLGFKPYEQYF. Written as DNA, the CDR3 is TGCGCCAGCAGCTCGGGACTCCTAGGCTTTAAACCCTACGAGCAGTACTTC.

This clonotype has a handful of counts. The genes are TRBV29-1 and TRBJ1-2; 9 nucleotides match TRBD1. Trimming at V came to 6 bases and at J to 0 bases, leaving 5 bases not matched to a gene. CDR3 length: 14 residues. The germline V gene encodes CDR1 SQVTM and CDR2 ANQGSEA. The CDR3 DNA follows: TGCAGCGTCACACGGACAGGGGCTAACTATGGCTACACCTTC. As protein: CSVTRTGANYGYTF. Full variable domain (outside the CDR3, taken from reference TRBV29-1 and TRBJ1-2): SAVISQKPSRDICQRGTSLTIQCQVDSQVTMMFWYRQQPGQSLTLIATANQGSEATYESGFVIDKFPISRPNLTFSTLTVSNMSPEDSSIYLCSVTRTGANYGYTFGSGTRLTVV.

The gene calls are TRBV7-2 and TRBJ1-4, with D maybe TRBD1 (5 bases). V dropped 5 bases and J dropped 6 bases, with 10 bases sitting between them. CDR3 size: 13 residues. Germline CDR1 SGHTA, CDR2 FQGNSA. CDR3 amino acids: CASSVRGDEKLFF. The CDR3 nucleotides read TGTGCCAGCAGCGTCCGAGGGGATGAAAAACTGTTTTTT.